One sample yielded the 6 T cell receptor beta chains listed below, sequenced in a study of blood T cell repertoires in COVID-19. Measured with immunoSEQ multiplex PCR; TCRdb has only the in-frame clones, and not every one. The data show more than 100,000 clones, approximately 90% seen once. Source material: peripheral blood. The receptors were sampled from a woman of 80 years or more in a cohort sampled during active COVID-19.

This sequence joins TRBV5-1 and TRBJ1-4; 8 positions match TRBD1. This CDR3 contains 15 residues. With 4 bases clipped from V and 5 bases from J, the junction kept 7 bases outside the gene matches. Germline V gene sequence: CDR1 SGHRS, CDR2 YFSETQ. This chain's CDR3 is CASSIRTGLNEKLFF. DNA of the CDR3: TGCGCCAGCAGCATTCGGACAGGGCTCAATGAAAAACTGTTTTTT. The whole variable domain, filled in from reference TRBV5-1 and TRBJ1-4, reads KAGVTQTPRYLIKTRGQQVTLSCSPISGHRSVSWYQQTPGQGLQFLFEYFSETQRNKGNFPGRFSGRQFSNSRSEMNVSTLELGDSALYLCASSIRTGLNEKLFFGSGTQLSVL.

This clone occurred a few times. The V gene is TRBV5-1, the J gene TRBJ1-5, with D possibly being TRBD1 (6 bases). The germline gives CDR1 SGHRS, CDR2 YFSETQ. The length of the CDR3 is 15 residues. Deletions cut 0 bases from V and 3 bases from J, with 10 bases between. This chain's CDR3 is CASSLAGEANQPQHF. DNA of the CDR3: TGCGCCAGCAGCTTGGCAGGGGAAGCCAATCAGCCCCAGCATTTT.

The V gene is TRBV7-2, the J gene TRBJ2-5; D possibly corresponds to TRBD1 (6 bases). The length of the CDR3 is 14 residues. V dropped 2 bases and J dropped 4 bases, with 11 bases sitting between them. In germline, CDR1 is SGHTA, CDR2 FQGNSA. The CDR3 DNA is TGTGCCAGCAGCTTAAACCAAGGGGGAGAGACCCAGTACTTC. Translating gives CASSLNQGGETQYF.

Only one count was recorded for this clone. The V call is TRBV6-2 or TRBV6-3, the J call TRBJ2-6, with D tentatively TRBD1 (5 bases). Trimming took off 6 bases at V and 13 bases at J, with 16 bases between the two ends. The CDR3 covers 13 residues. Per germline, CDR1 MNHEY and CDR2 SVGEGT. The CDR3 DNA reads TGTGCCAGCAGCATAGATGGCGCAGGGGTCCTGACTTTC. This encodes CASSIDGAGVLTF.

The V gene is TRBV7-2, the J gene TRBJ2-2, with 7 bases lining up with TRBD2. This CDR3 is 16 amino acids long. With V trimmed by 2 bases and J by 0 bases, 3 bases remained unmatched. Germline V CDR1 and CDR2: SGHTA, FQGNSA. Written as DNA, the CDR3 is TGTGCCAGCAGCTTAAATAGCGGGTCGAACACCGGGGAGCTGTTTTTT. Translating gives CASSLNSGSNTGELFF.

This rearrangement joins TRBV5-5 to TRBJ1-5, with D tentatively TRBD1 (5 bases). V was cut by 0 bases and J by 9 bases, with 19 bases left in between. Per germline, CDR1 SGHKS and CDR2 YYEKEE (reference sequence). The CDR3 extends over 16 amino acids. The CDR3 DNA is TGTGCCAGCAGCTTGGATGGCGGCGGGACGCAATGGCCCCAGCATTTT. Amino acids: CASSLDGGGTQWPQHF.